Below, 11 T cell receptor beta chains from the same sample are listed, as sequenced in a study of T-cell reconstitution after alpha-beta-depleted transplantation in children (dated by TCRdb to 2016 to 2017). The label giving this sample's treatment or condition can be read as: allogeneic hematopoietic cell transplantation with graft depleted of TCRalphabeta T cells and CD19 B cells. Library preparation employed PCR. The sequencing machine was an Illumina HiSeq 2500. TCR library preparation used molecular barcoding, with unique molecular identifiers applied to normalize quantification of the TCRbeta repertoire. The public reads were reprocessed in TCRdb via fastp at Q25 and MiXCR, keeping in-frame beta chains. CDR3 protein sequences are deduplicated, and each keeps its most common genes and DNA. In all, the sample holds fewer than 550,000 distinct CDR3 sequences, and approximately 10% of those were seen once. The leading ten clones occupy 12% to 15% of the sample.

The sequencing here drew on PBMCs, mostly from graft donor cells, taken 180 days after TCRalphabeta/CD19-depleted stem cell transplant. These receptors were taken from a female patient younger than 10 who had a stem cell transplant for aplastic anemia, so the T cells may come from the graft donor.

This clonotype appeared a few times. The J gene is TRBJ2-1, the V gene TRBV20-1; D is unresolved. Trimming took off 5 bases at V and 5 bases at J, with 7 bases between the two ends. Per the germline V gene, CDR1 is DFQATT and CDR2 is SNEGSKA (reference sequence). The CDR3 extends over 11 amino acids. CDR3 in amino acids: CSAGPDNEQFF. CDR3 in DNA: TGCAGTGCTGGCCCCGACAATGAGCAGTTCTTC.

This clonotype was picked up many times. A junction end diverges from the germline sequence, so it may reflect a read error. The rearrangement joins TRBV19 to TRBJ2-1; maybe TRBD2 (7 bases). CDR1 and CDR2 from the germline V gene are LNHDA and SQIVND (reference sequence). The CDR3 is 14 amino acids. The DNA for the CDR3 is TGCGCCAGCAAGGGGGGGAGCTCCTACAATGAGCAGTTCTTC. Amino acid sequence: CASKGGSSYNEQFF.

This clonotype occurred many times. This chain connects TRBV20-1 to TRBJ1-2, with 7 bases identical to TRBD1. Unmatched junction bases numbered 10, after V lost 1 base and J lost 8 bases. CDR1 and CDR2 (germline): DFQATT, SNEGSKA (reference sequence). CDR3 length equals 14 residues. CDR3 DNA sequence: TGCAGTGCTAGAGTCCAAGACAGGGTGGAAGGCTACACCTTC. Protein product: CSARVQDRVEGYTF.

In this sample, this clonotype turned up a few times. This sequence joins TRBV12-3 or TRBV12-4 and TRBJ1-1, with D maybe TRBD1 (5 bases). This CDR3 is 15 amino acids long. V was pared by 5 bases and J by 4 bases, with 17 bases between. The CDR3 DNA is TGTGCCAGCAGTCATAACGAGGACACGTCCACTGAAGCTTTCTTT. This encodes CASSHNEDTSTEAFF.

This clonotype was detected a few times. This rearrangement joins TRBV20-1 to TRBJ1-1, with a weak D call TRBD1 (6 bases). Germline-derived CDR1 and CDR2 are DFQATT and SNEGSKA (reference sequence). V was cut by 5 bases and J by 1 base, with 11 bases left in between. This CDR3 is 13 amino acids long. The CDR3 region has the DNA TGCAGTGCTCAACAGGGCGCGAACACTGAAGCTTTCTTT. Its translation is CSAQQGANTEAFF.

The J gene is TRBJ2-1, the V gene TRBV9, with 14 nucleotides matching TRBD2. The CDR3 is 17 amino acids. The germline V gene has CDR1 SGDLS and CDR2 YYNGEE. V gave up 3 bases and J gave up 10 bases; unmatched junction bases: 12. This CDR3 is CASSGPTPGLAGVEQFF. The CDR3, as DNA: TGTGCCAGCAGCGGACCCACCCCGGGACTAGCGGGAGTCGAGCAGTTCTTC.

This clonotype was counted only a few times. Mismatch with germline at one junction end may stem from a read error. The rearrangement uses TRBV15 and TRBJ2-4, with a weak D call TRBD2 (5 bases). CDR1 and CDR2 from the germline V gene are LNHNV and YYDKDF (reference sequence). The CDR3 sequence is 15 residues long. The CDR3 coding sequence is TGTGCCACCAGCAGAGTTGCAGCGGAGAAAAACAGTCAGTACTTC. The encoded protein is CATSRVAAEKNSQYF.

The chain joins TRBV6-2 or TRBV6-3 to TRBJ2-7; TRBD2 aligns across 7 bases. Germline lookup yields CDR1 MNHEY and CDR2 SVGEGT. This CDR3 has 15 amino acids. The V gene end was trimmed by 2 bases and the J gene end by 4 bases; junction bases not matched to a gene: 8. Here the CDR3 DNA reads TGTGCCAGCAGTTACGGGCGGGAGACGTCTTACGAGCAGTACGTC. Translated, it gives CASSYGRETSYEQYV.

The chain recombines TRBV12-3 or TRBV12-4 with TRBJ2-1; no definite D call. The CDR3 spans 15 residues. V lost 5 bases and J 4 bases, leaving 15 bases between the germline ends. CDR3 nucleotides: TGTGCCAGCAGTCCCGACCTAATCTTTTACAATGAGCAGTTCTTC. This encodes CASSPDLIFYNEQFF.

This clonotype was detected a few times. The chain couples TRBV6-1 to TRBJ1-4; no clear D. V gave up 4 bases and J gave up 6 bases, with 18 bases separating them. Germline V gene data show CDR1 as MNHNS and CDR2 as SASEGT. The CDR3 consists of 16 residues. CDR3 nucleotide sequence: TGTGCCAGCAGTGTGCCTTCGTCTTGGACGCATGAAAAACTGTTTTTT. Its translation: CASSVPSSWTHEKLFF.

In its sample, this clonotype was seen a few times. This chain connects TRBV4-1 to TRBJ2-7; maybe TRBD2 (5 bases). The CDR3 has 15 residues. Germline V gene sequence: CDR1 MGHRA, CDR2 YSYEKL. With 0 bases removed from V and 7 bases from J, the gap between germline ends came to 16 bases. The CDR3 is CASSQDLGERWEQYF. The CDR3 nucleotides read TGCGCCAGCAGCCAAGATCTCGGGGAGAGGTGGGAGCAGTACTTC.